This TCR beta chain was identified during a study of T cells in Graves' hyperthyroidism and ophthalmopathy. Study results and limitations: Stable hyperthyroidism was separated from ophthalmopathy by a model based on 13 V-J features.

The source material, RNA transcripts, was used to amplify TCR beta CDR3 regions. HTBI primers were the set used in a first-round RT-PCR of the TCR CDR3. TCRdb itself ran the multiplex PCR reads through MiXCR, one entry per CDR3 protein. The sample records some 460,000 distinct CDR3 sequences, around 14% being singletons. Per the germline V gene, CDR1 is SSHAT and CDR2 is FNYEAQ (reference sequence). The CDR3 covers 16 residues. This clonotype was detected only a few times. What it recognizes is unknown. The junction departs from the called germline gene at one end, perhaps through a read error. What was sequenced was blood. The chain recombines TRBV7-7 with TRBJ1-4, with a possible D match to TRBD1 (5 bases). This receptor was obtained from a woman aged 18-30 years with Graves' hyperthyroidism. CDR3 coding DNA: TGTGCTAGCAGCTTAAGCAGCGGGGCTCTAAATGAAAAACTGTTTTTT. The encoded protein is CASSLSSGALNEKLFF. Full variable domain (rest looked up from reference TRBV7-7 and TRBJ1-4): GAGVSQSPRYKVTKRGQDVTLRCDPISSHATLYWYQQALGQGPEFLTYFNYEAQPDKSGLPSDRFSAERPEGSISTLTIQRTEQRDSAMYRCASSLSSGALNEKLFFGSGTQLSVL.